The TCR beta chain under discussion was sequenced for a study of healthy donors' naive CD4 and CD8 T cells. A linear amplification protocol produced the TCR libraries from 500 ng of total RNA. As handled by the study authors: Tens of thousands of TCR alpha transcripts were sequenced from roughly 5 healthy donors. TCRdb reanalysed the reads using MiXCR and keeps one entry per CDR3 protein. TCRdb, not the original authors, processed these V and J calls. This sample yields approximately 180,000 distinct CDR3 sequences, of which 74% are seen a single time; roughly 2.4% belongs to the top ten. Naive T cells were sorted: CD4+CD8-CD45RO-CD45RA+ for CD4+, CD8+CD4-CD45RA+CD27bright for CD8+. Whole-study findings and limits: CDR3 charge plus V and J genes appeared to account for roughly 13% of CD4/CD8 variance. Reportedly, most V and J gene segments showed naive CD4+ versus CD8+ bias.

Note on this clonotype: The antigen remains undetermined.

V lost 2 bases and J lost 5; bases outside the gene matches: 14. The CDR3 loop spans 17 amino acids. Germline values: CDR1 KGHSH, CDR2 LQKENI. This sequence joins TRBV18 and TRBJ2-7; 8 bases are shared with TRBD2. The sequence derives from a pool of human donors in good health; the sample pools cells from several healthy donors. Sequenced input: naive CD4+ and CD8+ T cells sorted from blood, pooled from several donors. CDR3 sequence: CASSPLVNSGALDEQYF. CDR3 sequence (DNA): TGTGCCAGCTCACCATTGGTGAATAGCGGGGCCTTAGACGAGCAGTACTTC.